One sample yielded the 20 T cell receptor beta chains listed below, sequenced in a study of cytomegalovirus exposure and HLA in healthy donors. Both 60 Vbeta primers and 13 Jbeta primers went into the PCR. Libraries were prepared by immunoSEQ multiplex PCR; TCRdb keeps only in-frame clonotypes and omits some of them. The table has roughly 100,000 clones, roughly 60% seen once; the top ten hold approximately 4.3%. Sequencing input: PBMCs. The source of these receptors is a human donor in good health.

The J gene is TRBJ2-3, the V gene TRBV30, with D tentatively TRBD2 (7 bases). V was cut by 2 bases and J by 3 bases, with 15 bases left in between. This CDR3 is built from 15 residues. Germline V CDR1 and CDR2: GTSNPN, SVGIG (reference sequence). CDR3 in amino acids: CAWSRGGRATDTQYF. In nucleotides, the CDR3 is TGTGCCTGGAGTAGGGGGGGCAGGGCGACAGATACGCAGTATTTT.

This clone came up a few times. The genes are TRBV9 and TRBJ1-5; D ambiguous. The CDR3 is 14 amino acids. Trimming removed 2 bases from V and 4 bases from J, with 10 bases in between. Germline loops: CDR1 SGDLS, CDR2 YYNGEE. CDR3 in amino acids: CASSVDGLNQPQHF. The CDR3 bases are TGTGCCAGCAGCGTCGACGGACTAAATCAGCCCCAGCATTTT.

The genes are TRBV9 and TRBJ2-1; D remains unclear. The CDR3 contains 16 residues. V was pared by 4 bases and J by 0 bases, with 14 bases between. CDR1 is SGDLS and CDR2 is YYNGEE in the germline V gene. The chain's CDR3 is CASSHSKSSSYNEQFF. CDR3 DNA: TGTGCCAGCAGCCACTCAAAATCTAGCTCCTACAATGAGCAGTTCTTC.

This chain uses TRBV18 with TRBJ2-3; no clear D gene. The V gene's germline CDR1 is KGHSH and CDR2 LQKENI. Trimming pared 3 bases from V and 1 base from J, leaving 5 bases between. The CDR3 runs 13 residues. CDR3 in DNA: TGTGCCAGCTCACCTCCCGGCACAGATACGCAGTATTTT. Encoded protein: CASSPPGTDTQYF.

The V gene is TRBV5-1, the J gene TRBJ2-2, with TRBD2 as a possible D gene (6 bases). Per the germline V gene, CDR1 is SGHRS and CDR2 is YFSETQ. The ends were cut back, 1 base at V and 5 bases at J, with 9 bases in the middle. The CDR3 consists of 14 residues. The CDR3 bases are TGCGCCAGCAGCTTGAAGGGAGGAACCGGGGAGCTGTTTTTT. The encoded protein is CASSLKGGTGELFF.

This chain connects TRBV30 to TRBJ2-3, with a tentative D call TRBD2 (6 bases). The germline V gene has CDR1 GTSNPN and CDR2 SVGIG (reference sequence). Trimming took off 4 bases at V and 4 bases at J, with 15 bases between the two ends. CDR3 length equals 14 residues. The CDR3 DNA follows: TGTGCCTGGAAGTGGGGCGGGGAAGCAGATACGCAGTATTTT. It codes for CAWKWGGEADTQYF.

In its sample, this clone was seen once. DNA of the CDR3: TGTGCCTGGGAGCCCGGGACAGGGGTTGCCTATGGCTACACCTTC. It codes for CAWEPGTGVAYGYTF. J is TRBJ1-2 and V is TRBV30; 10 bases agree with TRBD1. Germline V gene sequence: CDR1 GTSNPN, CDR2 SVGIG (reference sequence). Trimming removed 5 bases from V and 4 bases from J; junction bases left unmatched: 10. CDR3 length: 15 amino acids.

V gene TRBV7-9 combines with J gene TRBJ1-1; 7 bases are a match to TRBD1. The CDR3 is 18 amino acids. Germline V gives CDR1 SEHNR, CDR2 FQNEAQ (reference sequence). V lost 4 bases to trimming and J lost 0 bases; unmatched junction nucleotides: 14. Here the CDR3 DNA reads TGTGCCAGCAGCTCAACGCACAGGGGTGGGGGTATGAACACTGAAGCTTTCTTT. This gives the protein CASSSTHRGGGMNTEAFF. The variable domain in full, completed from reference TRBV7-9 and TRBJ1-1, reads DTGVSQNPRHKITKRGQNVTFRCDPISEHNRLYWYRQTLGQGPEFLTYFQNEAQLEKSRLLSDRFSAERPKGSFSTLEIQRTEQGDSAMYLCASSSTHRGGGMNTEAFFGQGTRLTVV.

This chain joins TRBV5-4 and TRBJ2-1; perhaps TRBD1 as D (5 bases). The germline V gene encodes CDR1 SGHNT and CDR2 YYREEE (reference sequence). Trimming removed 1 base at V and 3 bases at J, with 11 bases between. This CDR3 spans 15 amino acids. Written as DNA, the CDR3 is TGTGCCAGCAGCTTGACTGGACATGTCTACAATGAGCAGTTCTTC. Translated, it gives CASSLTGHVYNEQFF.

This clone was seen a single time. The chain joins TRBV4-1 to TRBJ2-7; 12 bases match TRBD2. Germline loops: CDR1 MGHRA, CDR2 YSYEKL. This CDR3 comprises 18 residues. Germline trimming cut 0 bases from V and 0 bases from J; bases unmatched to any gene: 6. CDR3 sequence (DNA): TGCGCCAGCAGCCAAGAAGGGCTAGCGGGAGGGGGCTCCTACGAGCAGTACTTC. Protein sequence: CASSQEGLAGGGSYEQYF.

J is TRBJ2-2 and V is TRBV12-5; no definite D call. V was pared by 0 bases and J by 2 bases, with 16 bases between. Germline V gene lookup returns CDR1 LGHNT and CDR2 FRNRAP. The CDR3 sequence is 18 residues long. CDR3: CASGLVQFSQKNTGELFF. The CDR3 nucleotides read TGTGCTAGTGGTTTGGTACAATTTTCACAGAAAAACACCGGGGAGCTGTTTTTT.

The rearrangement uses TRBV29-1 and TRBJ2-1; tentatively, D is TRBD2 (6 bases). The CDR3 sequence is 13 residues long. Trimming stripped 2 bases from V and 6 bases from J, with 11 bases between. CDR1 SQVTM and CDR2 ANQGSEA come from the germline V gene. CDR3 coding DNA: TGCAGCGTTGAACGAATCGGGAGCAATGAGCAGTTCTTC. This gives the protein CSVERIGSNEQFF.

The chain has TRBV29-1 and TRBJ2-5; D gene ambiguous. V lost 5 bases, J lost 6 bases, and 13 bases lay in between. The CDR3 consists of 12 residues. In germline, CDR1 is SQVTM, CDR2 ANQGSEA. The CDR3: CSVQSRSKTQYF. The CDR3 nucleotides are TGCAGCGTTCAGTCTAGGTCAAAGACCCAGTACTTC.

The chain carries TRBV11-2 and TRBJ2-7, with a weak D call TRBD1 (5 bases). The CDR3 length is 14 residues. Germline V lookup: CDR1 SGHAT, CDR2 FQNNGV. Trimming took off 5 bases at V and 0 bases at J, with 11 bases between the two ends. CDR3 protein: CASSMTVSSYEQYF. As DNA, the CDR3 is TGTGCCAGCAGCATGACAGTGAGCTCCTACGAGCAGTACTTC.

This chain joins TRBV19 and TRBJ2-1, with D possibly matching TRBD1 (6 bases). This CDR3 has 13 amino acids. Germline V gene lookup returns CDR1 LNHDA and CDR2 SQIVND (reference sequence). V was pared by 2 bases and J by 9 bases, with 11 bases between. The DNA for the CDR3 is TGTGCCAGTAGTATAACAGGGAGTAGTGAGCAGTTCTTC. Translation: CASSITGSSEQFF.

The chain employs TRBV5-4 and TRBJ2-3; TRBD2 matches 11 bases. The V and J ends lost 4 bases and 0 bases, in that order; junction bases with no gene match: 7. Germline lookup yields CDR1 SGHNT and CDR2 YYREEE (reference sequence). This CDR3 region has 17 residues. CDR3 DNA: TGTGCCAGCAGCCATCGACTAGCGGGAATTAGCACAGATACGCAGTATTTT. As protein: CASSHRLAGISTDTQYF.

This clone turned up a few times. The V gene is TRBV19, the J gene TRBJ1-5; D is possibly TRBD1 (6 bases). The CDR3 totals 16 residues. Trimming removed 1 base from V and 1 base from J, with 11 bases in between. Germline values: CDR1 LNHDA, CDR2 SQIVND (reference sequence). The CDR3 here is CASSIAQGNSNQPQHF. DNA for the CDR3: TGTGCCAGTAGTATAGCACAGGGAAACAGCAATCAGCCCCAGCATTTT.

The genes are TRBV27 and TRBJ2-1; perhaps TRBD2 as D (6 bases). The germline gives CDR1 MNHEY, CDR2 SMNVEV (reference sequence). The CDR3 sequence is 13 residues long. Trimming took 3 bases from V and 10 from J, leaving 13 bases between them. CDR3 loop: CASSLGLASEQFF. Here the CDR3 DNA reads TGTGCCAGCAGTTTGGGACTGGCGAGCGAGCAGTTCTTC.

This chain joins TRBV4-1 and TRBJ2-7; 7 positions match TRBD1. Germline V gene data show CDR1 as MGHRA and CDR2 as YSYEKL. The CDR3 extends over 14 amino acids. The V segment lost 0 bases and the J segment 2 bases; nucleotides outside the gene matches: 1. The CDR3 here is CASSQDTGAYEQYF. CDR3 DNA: TGCGCCAGCAGCCAAGATACAGGGGCCTACGAGCAGTACTTC.

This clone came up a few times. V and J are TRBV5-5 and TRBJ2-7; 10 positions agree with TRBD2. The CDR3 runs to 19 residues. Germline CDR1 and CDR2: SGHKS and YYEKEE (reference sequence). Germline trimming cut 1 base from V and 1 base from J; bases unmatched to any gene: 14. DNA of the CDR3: TGTGCCAGCAGCTTGAATCTTCGACTAGCGGGCACCCAATCCTACGAGCAGTACTTC. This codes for CASSLNLRLAGTQSYEQYF.